What follows are 2 T cell receptor beta chains derived from one specimen sequenced in a study of regulatory T cells. Study-wide findings and caveats: Hydrophobic residues at CDR3 positions 6 and 7 were enriched in conventional CD4+ T cells of CD3G-deficient patients.

The antigens these receptors bind are not known. Primers: 52 TRBV forward and 13 TRBJ reverse. Measured with immunoSEQ multiplex PCR; TCRdb has only the in-frame clones, and not every one. The sample shows approximately 31,000 clones, about 93% of them seen only once. The sequencing input was conventional CD4+ T cells sorted from blood. The receptors here all came from a child aged 2 to 10 with CD3G deficiency.

For the CDR3, the DNA is TGTGCCAGCACCCGGGGTACGGGCAATCAGCCCCAGCATTTT. This gives the protein CASTRGTGNQPQHF. The chain uses TRBV28 and TRBJ1-5; D is undetermined. CDR1 and CDR2 (germline): MDHEN, SYDVKM. V gave up 7 bases and J gave up 2 bases, with 12 bases separating them. This CDR3 comprises 14 residues.

To note about this clone: This specimen includes other DNA sequences encoding the same CDR3. The chain recombines TRBV5-1 with TRBJ1-1, with a weak D call TRBD1 (5 bases). CDR1 and CDR2 from the germline V gene are SGHRS and YFSETQ. The CDR3 has 13 amino acids. The ends were cut back, 4 bases at V and 1 base at J, with 8 bases in the middle. CDR3 loop: CASSLDRNTEAFF. CDR3 nucleotide sequence: TGCGCCAGCAGCCTTGACAGGAACACTGAAGCTTTCTTT.